Given below is one T cell receptor beta chain in context. Its antigen remains unknown. Read coverage stops 3 residues before the CDR3 terminus; the germline J gene supplies the remainder. Each participant carried one incident cervical HPV16 infection only. The sample is drawn from a study of T cells in women clearing cervical HPV infection. Across the whole study: Controls' single incident HPV16 infection cleared within 12 months without precancer. Study results and caveats: TRBV6-7 abundance was lower in cases than controls (around 0.1% versus 0.15%).

The CDR3 loop spans 15 amino acids. CDR1 is SGHDT, CDR2 YYEEEE, per germline. Assay: immunoSEQ multiplex PCR; the TCRdb copy retains only in-frame clones and omits some. Its table lists about 22,000 clones. The sample was blood buffy coat. The TCR sequence derives from a woman aged 18 to 75 with a cervical HPV16 infection that either progressed to CIN3+ or cleared (not recorded which). This chain joins TRBV5-6 and TRBJ2-3; D remains unclear. The sequenced part of the CDR3 DNA is TGTGCCAGCAGCTTGTATCTACTATTCCAAGAGACG. Residues: CASSLYLLFQET. In full, the CDR3 reads CASSLYLLFQETQYF.